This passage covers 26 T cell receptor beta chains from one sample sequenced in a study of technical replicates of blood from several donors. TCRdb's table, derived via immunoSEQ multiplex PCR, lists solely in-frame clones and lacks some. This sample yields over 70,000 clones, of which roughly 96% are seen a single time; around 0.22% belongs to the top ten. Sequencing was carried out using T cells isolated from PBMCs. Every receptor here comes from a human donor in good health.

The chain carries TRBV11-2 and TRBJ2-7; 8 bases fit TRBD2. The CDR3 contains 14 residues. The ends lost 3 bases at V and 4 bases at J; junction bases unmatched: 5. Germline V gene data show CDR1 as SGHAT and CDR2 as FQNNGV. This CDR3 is CASSFERESYEQYF. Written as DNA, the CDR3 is TGTGCCAGCAGCTTCGAGCGGGAGTCTTACGAGCAGTACTTC.

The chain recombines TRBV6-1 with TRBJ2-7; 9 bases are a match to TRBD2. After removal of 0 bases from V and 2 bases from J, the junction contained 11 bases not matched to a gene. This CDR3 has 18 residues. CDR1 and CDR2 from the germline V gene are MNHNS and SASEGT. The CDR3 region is CASSEATYSGGITYEQYF. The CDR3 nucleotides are TGTGCCAGCAGTGAAGCGACTTACAGCGGGGGGATAACCTACGAGCAGTACTTC.

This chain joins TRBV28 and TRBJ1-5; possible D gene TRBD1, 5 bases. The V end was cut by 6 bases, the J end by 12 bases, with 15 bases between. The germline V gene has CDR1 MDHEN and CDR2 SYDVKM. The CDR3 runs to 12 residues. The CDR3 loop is CASRLETGFQHF. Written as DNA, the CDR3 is TGTGCCAGCAGACTTGAAACAGGTTTCCAGCATTTT.

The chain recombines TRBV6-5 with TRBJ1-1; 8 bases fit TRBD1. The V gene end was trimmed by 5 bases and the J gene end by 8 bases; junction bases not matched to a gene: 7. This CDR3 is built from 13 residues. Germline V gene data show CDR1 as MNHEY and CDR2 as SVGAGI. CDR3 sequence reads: CASSLGTGPEAFF. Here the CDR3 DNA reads TGTGCCAGCAGTCTAGGGACAGGACCAGAAGCTTTCTTT.

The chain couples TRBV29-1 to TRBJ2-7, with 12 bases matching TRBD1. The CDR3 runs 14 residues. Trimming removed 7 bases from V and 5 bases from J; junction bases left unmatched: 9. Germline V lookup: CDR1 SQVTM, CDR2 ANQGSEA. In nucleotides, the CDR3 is TGCAGCGCTATCACCGGGACAGGGGGCCACGAGCAGTACTTC. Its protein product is CSAITGTGGHEQYF.

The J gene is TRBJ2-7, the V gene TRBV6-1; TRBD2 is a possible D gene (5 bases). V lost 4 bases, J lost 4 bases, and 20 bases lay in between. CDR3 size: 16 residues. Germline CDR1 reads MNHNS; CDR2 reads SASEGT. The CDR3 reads CASSAKTPREFYEQYF. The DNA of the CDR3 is TGTGCCAGCAGTGCAAAAACCCCAAGGGAGTTTTACGAGCAGTACTTC.

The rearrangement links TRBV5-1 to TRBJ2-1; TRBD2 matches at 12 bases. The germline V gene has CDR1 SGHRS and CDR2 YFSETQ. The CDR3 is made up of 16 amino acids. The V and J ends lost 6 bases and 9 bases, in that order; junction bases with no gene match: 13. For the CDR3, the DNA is TGCGCCAGCACCTCCCTAGCGGGAGGGCCAATGATTGAGCAGTTCTTC. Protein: CASTSLAGGPMIEQFF.

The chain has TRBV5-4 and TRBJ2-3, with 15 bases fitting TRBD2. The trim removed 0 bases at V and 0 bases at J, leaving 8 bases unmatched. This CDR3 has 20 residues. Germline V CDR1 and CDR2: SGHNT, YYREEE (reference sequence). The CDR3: CASSLAGLAGGGPSTDTQYF. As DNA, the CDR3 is TGTGCCAGCAGCTTGGCGGGACTAGCGGGGGGCGGACCCAGCACAGATACGCAGTATTTT.

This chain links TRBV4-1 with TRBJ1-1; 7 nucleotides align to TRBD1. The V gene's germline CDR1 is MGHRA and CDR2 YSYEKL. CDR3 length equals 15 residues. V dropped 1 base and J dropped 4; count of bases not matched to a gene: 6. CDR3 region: CASSQGTGETTEAFF. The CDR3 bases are TGCGCCAGCAGCCAAGGGACAGGAGAAACCACTGAAGCTTTCTTT.

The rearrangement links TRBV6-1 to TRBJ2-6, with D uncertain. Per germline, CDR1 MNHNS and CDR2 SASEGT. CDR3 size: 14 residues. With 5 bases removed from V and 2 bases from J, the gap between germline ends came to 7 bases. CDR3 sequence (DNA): TGTGCCAGCAGTCAGATAACTGGGGCCAACGTCCTGACTTTC. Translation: CASSQITGANVLTF.

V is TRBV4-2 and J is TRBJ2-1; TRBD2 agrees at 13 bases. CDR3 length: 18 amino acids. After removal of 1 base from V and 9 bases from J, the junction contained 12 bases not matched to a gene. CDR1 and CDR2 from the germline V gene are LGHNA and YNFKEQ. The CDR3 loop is CASSQGVGLAGEDGEQFF. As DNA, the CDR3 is TGTGCCAGCAGCCAAGGAGTCGGACTAGCGGGAGAGGATGGTGAGCAGTTCTTC.

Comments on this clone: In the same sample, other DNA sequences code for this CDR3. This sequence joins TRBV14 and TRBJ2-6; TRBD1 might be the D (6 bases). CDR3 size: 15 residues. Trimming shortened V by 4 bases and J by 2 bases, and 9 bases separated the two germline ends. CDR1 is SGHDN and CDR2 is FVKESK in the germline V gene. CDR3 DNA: TGTGCCAGCAGCCTACAGGGTCCTGGGGCCAACGTCCTGACTTTC. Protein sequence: CASSLQGPGANVLTF.

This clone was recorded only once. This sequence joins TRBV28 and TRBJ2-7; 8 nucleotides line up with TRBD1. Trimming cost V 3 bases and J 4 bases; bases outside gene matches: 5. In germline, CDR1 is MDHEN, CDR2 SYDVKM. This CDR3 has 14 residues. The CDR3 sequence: CASSFGQGEYEQYF. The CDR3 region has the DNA TGTGCCAGCAGTTTCGGACAGGGAGAGTACGAGCAGTACTTC.

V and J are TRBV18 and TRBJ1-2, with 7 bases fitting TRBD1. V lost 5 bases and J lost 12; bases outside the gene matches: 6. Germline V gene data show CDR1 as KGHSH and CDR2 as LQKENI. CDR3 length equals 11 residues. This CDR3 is CASSRQGDHTF. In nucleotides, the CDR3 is TGTGCCAGCTCAAGACAGGGCGACCACACCTTC.

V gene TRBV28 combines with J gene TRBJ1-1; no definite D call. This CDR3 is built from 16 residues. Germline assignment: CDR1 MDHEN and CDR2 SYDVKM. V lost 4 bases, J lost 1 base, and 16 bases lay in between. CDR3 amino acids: CASSYLDLPRNTEAFF. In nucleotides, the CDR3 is TGTGCCAGCAGTTACCTAGACCTCCCCCGGAACACTGAAGCTTTCTTT.

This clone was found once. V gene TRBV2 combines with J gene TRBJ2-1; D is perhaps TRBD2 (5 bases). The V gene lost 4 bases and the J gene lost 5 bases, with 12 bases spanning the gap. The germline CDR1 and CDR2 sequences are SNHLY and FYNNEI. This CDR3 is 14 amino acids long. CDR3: CASSARGKNNEQFF. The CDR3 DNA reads TGTGCCAGCAGTGCTCGAGGGAAAAACAATGAGCAGTTCTTC.

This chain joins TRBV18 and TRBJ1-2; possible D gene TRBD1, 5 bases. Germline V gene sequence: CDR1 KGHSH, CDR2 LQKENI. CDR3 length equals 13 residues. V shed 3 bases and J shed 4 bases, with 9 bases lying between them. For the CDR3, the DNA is TGTGCCAGCTCACCCGGGACTCTCTATGGCTACACCTTC. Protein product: CASSPGTLYGYTF. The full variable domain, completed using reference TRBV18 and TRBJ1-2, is NAGVMQNPRHLVRRRGQEARLRCSPMKGHSHVYWYRQLPEEGLKFMVYLQKENIIDESGMPKERFSAEFPKEGPSILRIQQVVRGDSAAYFCASSPGTLYGYTFGSGTRLTVV.

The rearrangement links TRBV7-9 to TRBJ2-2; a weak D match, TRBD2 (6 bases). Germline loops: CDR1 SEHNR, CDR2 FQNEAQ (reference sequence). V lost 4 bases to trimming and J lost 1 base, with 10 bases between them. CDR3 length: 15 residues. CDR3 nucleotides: TGTGCCAGCAGCTCTGTGGGGGGGAACACCGGGGAGCTGTTTTTT. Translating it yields CASSSVGGNTGELFF.

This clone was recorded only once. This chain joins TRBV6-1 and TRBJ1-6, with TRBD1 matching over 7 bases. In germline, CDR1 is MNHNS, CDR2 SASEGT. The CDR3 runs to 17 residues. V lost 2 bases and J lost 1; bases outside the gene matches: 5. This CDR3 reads CASSELATGSYNSPLHF. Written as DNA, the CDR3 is TGTGCCAGCAGTGAATTAGCGACAGGGTCCTATAATTCACCCCTCCACTTT.

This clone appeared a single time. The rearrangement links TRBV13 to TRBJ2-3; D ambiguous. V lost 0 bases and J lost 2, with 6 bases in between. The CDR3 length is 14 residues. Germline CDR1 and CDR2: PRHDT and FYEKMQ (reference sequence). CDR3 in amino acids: CASSLGANTDTQYF. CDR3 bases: TGTGCCAGCAGCTTAGGGGCAAACACAGATACGCAGTATTTT.

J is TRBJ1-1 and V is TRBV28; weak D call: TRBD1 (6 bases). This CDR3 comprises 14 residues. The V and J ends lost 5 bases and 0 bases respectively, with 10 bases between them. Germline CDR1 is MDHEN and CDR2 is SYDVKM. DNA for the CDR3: TGTGCCAGCAGTGGAGGACAGTTGAACACTGAAGCTTTCTTT. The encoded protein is CASSGGQLNTEAFF.

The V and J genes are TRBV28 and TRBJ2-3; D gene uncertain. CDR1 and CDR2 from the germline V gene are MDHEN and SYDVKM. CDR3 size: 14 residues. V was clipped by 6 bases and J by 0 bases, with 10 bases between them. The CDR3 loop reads CASSVYSSTDTQYF. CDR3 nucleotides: TGTGCCAGCAGCGTATATTCTAGCACAGATACGCAGTATTTT.

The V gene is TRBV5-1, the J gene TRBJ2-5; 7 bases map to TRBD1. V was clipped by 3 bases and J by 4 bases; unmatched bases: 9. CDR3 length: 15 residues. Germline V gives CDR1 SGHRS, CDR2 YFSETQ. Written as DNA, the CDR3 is TGCGCCAGCAGCTCGGATACAGGGGAAACAGAGACCCAGTACTTC. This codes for CASSSDTGETETQYF.

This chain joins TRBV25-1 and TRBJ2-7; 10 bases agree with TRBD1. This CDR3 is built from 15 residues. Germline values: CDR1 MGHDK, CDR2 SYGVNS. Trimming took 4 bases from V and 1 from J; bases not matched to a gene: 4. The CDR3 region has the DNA TGTGCCAGCAGTGCGACAGGGGGCTTTTCCTACGAGCAGTACTTC. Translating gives CASSATGGFSYEQYF.

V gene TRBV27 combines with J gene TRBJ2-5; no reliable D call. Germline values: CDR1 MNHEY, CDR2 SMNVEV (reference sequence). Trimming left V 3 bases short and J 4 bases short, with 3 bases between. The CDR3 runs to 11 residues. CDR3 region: CASSFRETQYF. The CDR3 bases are TGTGCCAGCAGTTTCAGAGAGACCCAGTACTTC.

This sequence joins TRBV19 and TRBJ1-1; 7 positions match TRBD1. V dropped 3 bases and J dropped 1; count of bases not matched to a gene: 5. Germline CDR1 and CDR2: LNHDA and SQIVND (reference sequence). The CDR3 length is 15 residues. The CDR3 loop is CASSIEGGANTEAFF. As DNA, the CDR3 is TGTGCCAGTAGTATCGAAGGGGGCGCGAACACTGAAGCTTTCTTT. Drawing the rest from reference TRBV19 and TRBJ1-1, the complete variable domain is DGGITQSPKYLFRKEGQNVTLSCEQNLNHDAMYWYRQDPGQGLRLIYYSQIVNDFQKGDIAEGYSVSREKKESFPLTVTSAQKNPTAFYLCASSIEGGANTEAFFGQGTRLTVV.